Listed below are T cell receptor beta chains from one sample, sequenced in a study of beta chain features in type 1 diabetes. Sequencing used immunoSEQ multiplex PCR; TCRdb keeps in-frame clones, though not all of them. The sample holds about 410,000 clones, around 13% seen once. The source material was naive CD4+ T cells from blood. The receptors were sampled from a man younger than 40 in good health. Both conserved end residues are part of each CDR3. Fields, in order: D gene, clone size, J gene, V gene, CDR3 DNA, CDR3 protein. The D gene is left open where the match is weak. Only some rows state a clone size, as once, few, many or a class for expanded clones.

D: NA
size: NA
J: TRBJ1-6
V: TRBV5-1
DNA: TGCGCCAGCAGCTTGGCCGGATTGGCGAGCTCCTATAATTCACCCCTCCACTTT
CDR3: CASSLAGLASSYNSPLHF

D: TRBD1
size: few
J: TRBJ2-1
V: TRBV7-2
DNA: TGTGCCAGCAGACCAGACAGGGGAACCTACAATGAGCAGTTCTTC
CDR3: CASRPDRGTYNEQFF

D: NA
size: once
J: TRBJ2-1
V: TRBV9
DNA: TGTGCCAGCAGCGTAGATCCCGGGAGCTCCTACAATGAGCAGTTCTTC
CDR3: CASSVDPGSSYNEQFF

D: TRBD1
size: NA
J: TRBJ1-6
V: TRBV4-3
DNA: TGCGCCAGCAGCTCGCAAACCGGGACAGGGGGTTCACCCCTCCACTTT
CDR3: CASSSQTGTGGSPLHF

D: TRBD1
size: few
J: TRBJ2-1
V: TRBV14
DNA: TGTGCCAGCAGCCTAGACAGGGGCTATGAGCAGTTCTTC
CDR3: CASSLDRGYEQFF

D: NA
size: few
J: TRBJ2-3
V: TRBV7-2
DNA: TGTGCCAGCAGCCTCGTGCGGGGGCGATTTGCAGATACGCAGTATTTT
CDR3: CASSLVRGRFADTQYF

D: NA
size: NA
J: TRBJ2-3
V: TRBV2
DNA: TGTGCCAGCAGTGAAGGCAGTAGTGATACGCAGTATTTT
CDR3: CASSEGSSDTQYF

D: TRBD1
size: few
J: TRBJ1-1
V: TRBV25-1
DNA: TGTGCCAGCAGTGAATCTGACAGGGGGATAAACACTGAAGCTTTCTTT
CDR3: CASSESDRGINTEAFF

D: NA
size: NA
J: TRBJ2-1
V: TRBV7-6
DNA: TGTGCCAGCAGCTCCGGGACTGTCAACCCTCAGTTCTTC
CDR3: CASSSGTVNPQFF

D: TRBD1
size: NA
J: TRBJ1-1
V: TRBV14
DNA: TGTGCCAGCAGCCTTGGCGGGACAGTCGGAACTGAAGCTTTCTTT
CDR3: CASSLGGTVGTEAFF

D: NA
size: few
J: TRBJ1-6
V: TRBV7-2
DNA: TGTGCCAGCAGCTTCTCACGGGGGCCTATGAATTCACCCCTCCACTTT
CDR3: CASSFSRGPMNSPLHF

D: NA
size: NA
J: TRBJ1-4
V: TRBV7-9
DNA: TGTGCCAGCAGCTTAGCAACTAATGAAAAACTGTTTTTT
CDR3: CASSLATNEKLFF

D: NA
size: few
J: TRBJ1-1
V: TRBV11-2
DNA: TGTGCCAGCGCGAGGGGGGCGACTGAAGCTTTCTTT
CDR3: CASARGATEAFF

D: NA
size: NA
J: TRBJ2-2
V: TRBV5-1
DNA: TGCGCCAGCAGCTTTCAATCCTGGGAGCTGTTTTTT
CDR3: CASSFQSWELFF

D: NA
size: NA
J: TRBJ2-4
V: TRBV10-3
DNA: TGTGCCATCAGTGGGGGGATCTCTAGGGGTACTCAGTACTTC
CDR3: CAISGGISRGTQYF

D: NA
size: few
J: TRBJ1-5
V: TRBV15
DNA: TGTGCCACCAGGGCGGGCAGCGTTAATCAGCCCCAGCATTTT
CDR3: CATRAGSVNQPQHF

D: NA
size: NA
J: TRBJ1-1
V: TRBV7-2
DNA: TGTGCCAGCAGCTCGGGACGGAACACTGAAGCTTTCTTT
CDR3: CASSSGRNTEAFF

D: NA
size: NA
J: TRBJ2-7
V: TRBV19
DNA: TGTGCCAGTAGTAGGGTCCTAGACCCCAGCTACGAGCAGTACTTC
CDR3: CASSRVLDPSYEQYF

D: NA
size: NA
J: TRBJ2-5
V: TRBV5-4
DNA: TGTGCCAGCAGTAGCGAGCGGTCAGAGACCCAGTACTTC
CDR3: CASSSERSETQYF

D: NA
size: few
J: TRBJ1-2
V: TRBV10-3
DNA: TGTGCCATCAGTGTGGAGGGAGACTATGGCTACACCTTC
CDR3: CAISVEGDYGYTF

D: NA
size: NA
J: TRBJ1-2
V: TRBV7-2
DNA: TGTGCCAGCAGCTTAGATGCAGGGAGGATGAGCTACACCTTC
CDR3: CASSLDAGRMSYTF

D: NA
size: few
J: TRBJ1-3
V: TRBV30
DNA: TGTGCCTGGAGTCATGGGGCTGGAAACACCATATATTTT
CDR3: CAWSHGAGNTIYF

D: NA
size: few
J: TRBJ2-3
V: TRBV5-1
DNA: TGCGCCAGCAGCGGGACCGGGACAAGCCTGAGTCTGGGGGCCCCAGATACGCAGTATTTT
CDR3: CASSGTGTSLSLGAPDTQYF

D: NA
size: NA
J: TRBJ2-1
V: TRBV11-1
DNA: TGTGCCACCGGGGCCGGGGTGTGGAATGAGCAGTTCTTC
CDR3: CATGAGVWNEQFF

D: NA
size: NA
J: TRBJ1-4
V: TRBV7-8
DNA: TGTGCCAGCAGCTACTTTCCCAGGACAACTAATGAAAAACTGTTTTTT
CDR3: CASSYFPRTTNEKLFF

D: TRBD1
size: many
J: TRBJ1-5
V: TRBV29-1
DNA: TGCAGCGTTGGACAGGGGGCGAGTCAGCCCCAGCATTTT
CDR3: CSVGQGASQPQHF

D: TRBD1
size: few
J: TRBJ1-4
V: TRBV18
DNA: TGTGCCAGCTCACCAGAACAGGGGAGTGAAAAACTGTTTTTT
CDR3: CASSPEQGSEKLFF

D: TRBD2
size: few
J: TRBJ2-5
V: TRBV7-2
DNA: TGTGCCAGCAGCTTGCGGGAGCCCAAAGAGACCCAGTACTTC
CDR3: CASSLREPKETQYF

D: NA
size: NA
J: TRBJ2-5
V: TRBV7-9
DNA: TGTGCCAGCAGCCCATCGATGACAGCGAGGAAACAAGAGACCCAGTACTTC
CDR3: CASSPSMTARKQETQYF

D: NA
size: NA
J: TRBJ2-4
V: TRBV29-1
DNA: TGCAGCGCCGGACCCTCGGGGGGCCTTAATAACATTCAGTACTTC
CDR3: CSAGPSGGLNNIQYF

D: NA
size: few
J: TRBJ2-7
V: TRBV6-5
DNA: TGTGCCAGCAGTTACTCGTCCCAGAGGGGGTACGAGCAGTACTTC
CDR3: CASSYSSQRGYEQYF

D: TRBD2
size: NA
J: TRBJ2-7
V: TRBV7-2
DNA: TGTGCCAGCAGCTTAGCTAGCGGGGGGAGATCCTACGAGCAGTACTTC
CDR3: CASSLASGGRSYEQYF

D: NA
size: few
J: TRBJ2-4
V: TRBV11-3
DNA: TGTGCCAGCAGCGGCCGAACAATCCGAAACATTCAGTACTTC
CDR3: CASSGRTIRNIQYF

D: NA
size: NA
J: TRBJ2-1
V: TRBV7-2
DNA: TGTGCCAGCAGCCCGCCCTCGCGGAGTGGCAATGAGCAGTTCTTC
CDR3: CASSPPSRSGNEQFF

D: NA
size: NA
J: TRBJ2-1
V: TRBV14
DNA: TGTGCCAGCAGCCAAGAAATTGGGGGCAATGAGCAGTTCTTC
CDR3: CASSQEIGGNEQFF

D: TRBD1
size: few
J: TRBJ2-4
V: TRBV10-3
DNA: TGTGCCATCAGTGAGTCGAAGGGGGCATCTGCCAAAAACATTCAGTACTTC
CDR3: CAISESKGASAKNIQYF

D: NA
size: few
J: TRBJ2-3
V: TRBV29-1
DNA: TGCAGCGTCGTTGGACAGAAAAACACAGATACGCAGTATTTT
CDR3: CSVVGQKNTDTQYF

D: NA
size: few
J: TRBJ1-3
V: TRBV30
DNA: TGTGCCTGGACAGACTCTGGAAACACCATATATTTT
CDR3: CAWTDSGNTIYF

D: TRBD2
size: NA
J: TRBJ2-1
V: TRBV7-3
DNA: TGTGCCAGCAGCTTAACGGGGATGCGGGAGGGGAGGCATGAGCAGTTCTTC
CDR3: CASSLTGMREGRHEQFF

D: NA
size: few
J: TRBJ2-7
V: TRBV29-1
DNA: TGCAGCGTGGCCTTCGTCGACGGGTCGTACGAGCAGTACTTC
CDR3: CSVAFVDGSYEQYF

D: NA
size: few
J: TRBJ1-2
V: TRBV7-2
DNA: TGTGCCAGCAGCTCCGCCAATGGCTACACCTTC
CDR3: CASSSANGYTF

D: TRBD1
size: many
J: TRBJ2-3
V: TRBV13
DNA: TGTGCCAGCAACACAAACGGCCGGCAGGGGGGCACAGATACGCAGTATTTT
CDR3: CASNTNGRQGGTDTQYF

D: TRBD1
size: few
J: TRBJ2-5
V: TRBV2
DNA: TGTGCCAGCAGCAGGGACAGGTACCAAGAGACCCAGTACTTC
CDR3: CASSRDRYQETQYF

D: NA
size: NA
J: TRBJ2-3
V: TRBV15
DNA: TGTGCCACCAGCGGCAGCCCACGGGGCACAGATACGCAGTATTTT
CDR3: CATSGSPRGTDTQYF

D: TRBD1
size: NA
J: TRBJ1-2
V: TRBV25-1
DNA: TGTGCCAGCAGTGGGGGACAGGGGCGCGGCTACACCTTC
CDR3: CASSGGQGRGYTF

D: NA
size: few
J: TRBJ2-4
V: TRBV6-5
DNA: TGTGCCAGCAGTTCCGCGCGAGGGAACATTCAGTACTTC
CDR3: CASSSARGNIQYF

D: TRBD2
size: NA
J: TRBJ2-5
V: TRBV19
DNA: TGTGCCAGTAGTACCATAGCGGGGGGGCCCGAGACCCAGTACTTC
CDR3: CASSTIAGGPETQYF

D: TRBD1
size: few
J: TRBJ2-5
V: TRBV29-1
DNA: TGCAGCGTAGAAACCTTTGACAGGGCCTCCCAAGAGACCCAGTACTTC
CDR3: CSVETFDRASQETQYF

D: NA
size: few
J: TRBJ2-7
V: TRBV20-1
DNA: TGCAGTGCGACGGGTAGTTTCGAGCAGTACTTC
CDR3: CSATGSFEQYF

D: NA
size: NA
J: TRBJ2-2
V: TRBV4-2
DNA: TGTGCCAGCAGCCAGAGGAGGGGGCCCGGGGAGCTGTTTTTT
CDR3: CASSQRRGPGELFF

D: NA
size: few
J: TRBJ1-4
V: TRBV20-1
DNA: TGCAGTGCTAGAGGGGAGCGGAAACTGTTTTTT
CDR3: CSARGERKLFF

D: NA
size: NA
J: TRBJ2-1
V: TRBV19
DNA: TGTGCCAGTAGGAAACGGAGGGATGAGCAGTTCTTC
CDR3: CASRKRRDEQFF

D: NA
size: NA
J: TRBJ2-7
V: TRBV16
DNA: TGTGCCAGCAGCCAGTTACACCTGGAGCAGTACTTC
CDR3: CASSQLHLEQYF

D: NA
size: NA
J: TRBJ2-3
V: TRBV11-2
DNA: TGTGCCAGCAGCTTAGAACGGGAGCGTGATACGCAGTATTTT
CDR3: CASSLERERDTQYF

D: NA
size: NA
J: TRBJ1-1
V: TRBV30
DNA: TGTGCCTGGAGGGCAGGGTACACTGAAGCTTTCTTT
CDR3: CAWRAGYTEAFF

D: TRBD1
size: few
J: TRBJ1-2
V: TRBV15
DNA: TGTGCCACCAGCAGAAAAACAGGGGGAGGCTACACCTTC
CDR3: CATSRKTGGGYTF